The 27 T cell receptor beta chains given below trace back to one sample, sequenced in a study of response to subunit inactivated influenza vaccine. MiXCR, run by TCRdb on the RT-PCR reads, gives a single entry per CDR3 protein. Of 450,000 to 500,000 distinct CDR3 sequences listed, about a tenth were seen once; the top ten hold less than 15%. This material consisted of PBMCs from blood, taken roughly 48 days after vaccination. These TCRs come from a man aged 45 to 65 who received an inactivated influenza vaccine.

This clonotype was counted a few times. The chain is built from TRBV7-9 and TRBJ2-2, with D unresolved. The CDR3 sequence is 14 residues long. V was cut by 0 bases and J by 6 bases, with 8 bases left in between. Per the germline V gene, CDR1 is SEHNR and CDR2 is FQNEAQ (reference sequence). CDR3 sequence reads: CASSLAAFPGELFF. The CDR3 nucleotides are TGTGCCAGCAGCTTAGCGGCCTTCCCCGGGGAGCTGTTTTTT.

Only a few counts were recorded for this clonotype. The chain uses TRBV7-9 and TRBJ2-2; D call uncertain. Germline CDR1 is SEHNR and CDR2 is FQNEAQ (reference sequence). V dropped 7 bases and J dropped 3 bases, with 6 bases sitting between them. The CDR3 consists of 12 residues. CDR3 region: CASMADTGELFF. In DNA form, the CDR3 reads TGTGCCAGCATGGCGGACACCGGGGAGCTGTTTTTT.

On this clonotype: Given a much more abundant clone one base away, this may be a read error. The CDR3 end shows no conserved phenylalanine or tryptophan, and so a read error is likely. The V call is TRBV29-1, the J call TRBJ2-1; D uncertain. Germline lookup yields CDR1 SQVTM and CDR2 ANQGSEA. Trimming stripped 7 bases from V and 6 bases from J, with 13 bases between. CDR3 length: 12 residues. In DNA, the CDR3 is TGCAGCGGCCGGACCCAATTCAATGAGCAGTTCTCC. It codes for CSGRTQFNEQFS.

This clonotype was seen ten or more times. The gene calls are TRBV20-1 and TRBJ1-6; D possibly corresponds to TRBD1 (5 bases). Germline V gene sequence: CDR1 DFQATT, CDR2 SNEGSKA (reference sequence). The CDR3 has 13 residues. Trimming left V 1 base short and J 8 bases short, with 9 bases between. This CDR3 is CSARGAGYSPLHF. The CDR3 DNA reads TGCAGTGCTAGAGGTGCAGGGTATTCACCCCTCCACTTT.

This clonotype was counted a few times. This chain links TRBV5-1 with TRBJ2-7, with 7 bases fitting TRBD1. This CDR3 comprises 16 residues. Trimming removed 4 bases from V and 1 base from J; junction bases left unmatched: 11. Looked up from germline, CDR1 is SGHRS and CDR2 is YFSETQ. The CDR3 sequence is CASSPDTTTGSYEQYF. The CDR3 DNA reads TGCGCCAGCAGCCCGGACACCACGACAGGGTCCTACGAGCAGTACTTC.

The rearrangement links TRBV20-1 to TRBJ2-7, with 9 bases aligning to TRBD1. The CDR3 is 15 amino acids. Looked up from germline, CDR1 is DFQATT and CDR2 is SNEGSKA (reference sequence). Unmatched junction bases numbered 7, after V lost 1 base and J lost 3 bases. The CDR3 loop reads CSARGTGTGIYEQYF. As DNA, the CDR3 is TGCAGTGCTAGAGGAACCGGGACAGGGATCTACGAGCAGTACTTC.

This clonotype has ten or more counts. J is TRBJ2-5 and V is TRBV15; D call uncertain. The CDR3 contains 13 residues. Germline V gene sequence: CDR1 LNHNV, CDR2 YYDKDF (reference sequence). Trimming removed 1 base from V and 5 bases from J, with 8 bases in between. CDR3 region: CATSRALDETQYF. The CDR3 nucleotides are TGTGCCACCAGCAGAGCTTTGGACGAGACCCAGTACTTC. The variable domain in full, with the rest retrieved from reference TRBV15 and TRBJ2-5, is DAMVIQNPRYQVTQFGKPVTLSCSQTLNHNVMYWYQQKSSQAPKLLFHYYDKDFNNEADTPDNFQSRRPNTSFCFLDIRSPGLGDTAMYLCATSRALDETQYFGPGTRLLVL.

This clonotype was recorded many times. The gene calls are TRBV20-1 and TRBJ2-5; D gene ambiguous. The V and J ends lost 3 bases and 4 bases respectively, with 12 bases between them. Germline CDR1 is DFQATT and CDR2 is SNEGSKA (reference sequence). The CDR3 is 13 residues long. CDR3 DNA: TGCAGTGCTAGGGTCCCTTGGGGAGAGACCCAGTACTTC. As protein: CSARVPWGETQYF.

The gene calls are TRBV6-5 and TRBJ2-3; D gene ambiguous. Germline CDR1 is MNHEY and CDR2 is SVGAGI. The CDR3 runs to 16 residues. The V end lost 2 bases, the J end lost 5 bases, and 17 bases lay between the germline ends. The CDR3 DNA reads TGTGCCAGCAGTTACAGAAACTCAGTATCGGGAGATACGCAGTATTTT. This sequence encodes CASSYRNSVSGDTQYF.

The chain links TRBV5-1 to TRBJ1-3; no firm D call. Trimming removed 0 bases from V and 0 bases from J, with 7 bases in between. The CDR3 covers 15 residues. The germline V gene encodes CDR1 SGHRS and CDR2 YFSETQ. CDR3 in amino acids: CASSLEGLSGNTIYF. CDR3 DNA sequence: TGCGCCAGCAGCTTGGAAGGCCTCTCTGGAAACACCATATATTTT. The whole variable domain, filled in from reference TRBV5-1 and TRBJ1-3, reads KAGVTQTPRYLIKTRGQQVTLSCSPISGHRSVSWYQQTPGQGLQFLFEYFSETQRNKGNFPGRFSGRQFSNSRSEMNVSTLELGDSALYLCASSLEGLSGNTIYFGEGSWLTVV.

This sequence joins TRBV20-1 and TRBJ1-1, with no clear D. The CDR3 has 12 amino acids. Trimming cost V 1 base and J 5 bases, with 8 bases left between them. Per the germline V gene, CDR1 is DFQATT and CDR2 is SNEGSKA (reference sequence). The CDR3 DNA is TGCAGTGCTAGAGCGGTTACTACTGAAGCTTTCTTT. Its translation: CSARAVTTEAFF.

There are a few counts of this clonotype. The chain combines TRBV10-1 with TRBJ2-7, with TRBD2 as a possible D gene (5 bases). CDR1 is WNHNN and CDR2 is SYGVQD in the germline V gene (reference sequence). The CDR3 is 15 residues long. V lost 0 bases and J lost 2, with 11 bases in between. As DNA, the CDR3 is TGCGCCAGCAGTGAGTCGGTCGGACTGGCCTACGAGCAGTACTTC. Translated: CASSESVGLAYEQYF.

This rearrangement joins TRBV20-1 to TRBJ2-3; D call uncertain. V lost 7 bases to trimming and J lost 0 bases, with 11 bases between them. The CDR3 covers 13 residues. The germline CDR1 and CDR2 sequences are DFQATT and SNEGSKA (reference sequence). The CDR3 coding sequence is TGCAGTGTTCCAGGAGCTAGCACAGATACGCAGTATTTT. It codes for CSVPGASTDTQYF.

This chain connects TRBV7-9 to TRBJ2-3; no definite D call. With 3 bases removed from V and 2 bases from J, the gap between germline ends came to 18 bases. CDR1 SEHNR and CDR2 FQNEAQ come from the germline V gene (reference sequence). The CDR3 runs 17 residues. This CDR3 is CASSFPPSAINTDTQYF. The CDR3, as DNA: TGTGCCAGCAGCTTCCCCCCGTCCGCGATAAACACAGATACGCAGTATTTT.

With regard to this clonotype: A read error is possible here, since a much larger clone lies one base away. The chain uses TRBV24-1 and TRBJ2-1; possibly TRBD1 or TRBD2 for D (6 bases each). The CDR3 is 16 amino acids. From germline, CDR1 is KGHDR and CDR2 SFDVKD. The CDR3 DNA is TGTGCCACCAGTGACCCGAGAGGGGGGTTTAACAATGTGCAGTTCTTC. Translating it yields CATSDPRGGFNNVQFF.

V is TRBV20-1 and J is TRBJ2-5, with D possibly being TRBD2 (5 bases). The CDR3 totals 15 residues. Germline-derived CDR1 and CDR2 are DFQATT and SNEGSKA (reference sequence). V dropped 0 bases and J dropped 1 base, with 12 bases sitting between them. CDR3 loop: CSARDWRAIQETQYF. CDR3 DNA sequence: TGCAGTGCTAGAGATTGGCGGGCGATCCAAGAGACCCAGTACTTC.

This clonotype was seen ten or more times. The rearrangement joins TRBV11-2 to TRBJ2-1; a possible D gene is TRBD1 (5 bases). V lost 5 bases to trimming and J lost 10 bases, with 12 bases between them. The CDR3 loop spans 12 amino acids. The V gene's germline CDR1 is SGHAT and CDR2 FQNNGV. The CDR3 here is CASSPEDIEQFF. In DNA form, the CDR3 reads TGTGCCAGCAGCCCTGAGGACATCGAGCAGTTCTTC.

This clonotype was seen repeatedly, ten times or more. This sequence joins TRBV5-6 and TRBJ1-1; D possibly corresponds to TRBD1 (5 bases). V was shortened by 1 base and J by 2 bases, with 9 bases between the two germline ends. The CDR3 consists of 14 residues. Germline V gene sequence: CDR1 SGHDT, CDR2 YYEEEE. CDR3 in DNA: TGTGCCAGCAGCTTGACAGGAATCAACACTGAAGCTTTCTTT. Translating it yields CASSLTGINTEAFF. The full variable domain, rest sourced from reference TRBV5-6 and TRBJ1-1, is DAGVTQSPTHLIKTRGQQVTLRCSPKSGHDTVSWYQQALGQGPQFIFQYYEEEERQRGNFPDRFSGHQFPNYSSELNVNALLLGDSALYLCASSLTGINTEAFFGQGTRLTVV.

This clonotype turned up a few times. V usage is TRBV5-6 and J usage is TRBJ2-5; 10 bases agree with TRBD2. Looked up from germline, CDR1 is SGHDT and CDR2 is YYEEEE. J was trimmed by 5 bases and V by 4 bases; bases with no gene match: 5. CDR3 length: 14 amino acids. The CDR3 loop is CASSLAGVMETQYF. In DNA form, the CDR3 reads TGTGCCAGCAGCCTAGCGGGAGTTATGGAGACCCAGTACTTC.

In this sample, this clonotype turned up many times. V is TRBV12-3 or TRBV12-4 and J is TRBJ1-1; D unresolved. V lost 6 bases and J lost 4, with 12 bases in between. The CDR3 extends over 13 amino acids. The CDR3 spells CASSTGPGTEAFF. DNA of the CDR3: TGTGCCAGCAGCACCGGGCCCGGCACTGAAGCTTTCTTT.

This clonotype has a handful of counts. The chain combines TRBV12-3 or TRBV12-4 with TRBJ2-7; perhaps TRBD1 as D (6 bases). The CDR3 contains 15 residues. V was shortened by 5 bases and J by 0 bases, with 14 bases between the two germline ends. CDR3 in amino acids: CASSRRTESSYEQYF. CDR3 DNA: TGTGCCAGCAGTCGACGGACAGAGAGCTCCTACGAGCAGTACTTC.

This clonotype has a count of ten or more. The chain employs TRBV9 and TRBJ2-7; D may be TRBD2 (6 bases). The ends were cut back, 4 bases at V and 6 bases at J, with 17 bases in the middle. Per germline, CDR1 SGDLS and CDR2 YYNGEE. This CDR3 spans 14 amino acids. CDR3: CASSPTGVGVEQYF. CDR3 coding DNA: TGTGCCAGCAGCCCGACGGGAGTGGGAGTCGAGCAGTACTTC.

Comment on this clonotype: A much larger clone is a single base away; this may be a read error. The chain joins TRBV5-8 to TRBJ2-5; 9 bases fit TRBD1. Germline CDR1 is SGHTS and CDR2 is YDEGEE. The V gene end was trimmed by 4 bases and the J gene end by 7 bases; junction bases not matched to a gene: 11. CDR3 size: 15 residues. CDR3 protein: CASSTLGTGKRTQYF. Here the CDR3 DNA reads TGTGCCAGCAGCACTTTAGGGACAGGGAAGAGGACCCAGTACTTC. Full variable domain (remainder filled in from reference TRBV5-8 and TRBJ2-5): EAGVTQSPTHLIKTRGQQATLRCSPISGHTSVYWYQQALGLGLQFLLWYDEGEERNRGNFPPRFSGRQFPNYSSELNVNALELEDSALYLCASSTLGTGKRTQYFGPGTRLLVL.

This clonotype showed up many times. This chain links TRBV10-3 with TRBJ2-1, with no clear D. Trimming pared 2 bases from V and 5 bases from J, leaving 7 bases between. This CDR3 contains 13 residues. Germline-derived CDR1 and CDR2 are ENHRY and SYGVKD. CDR3 sequence: CAISEDFDNEQFF. For the CDR3, the DNA is TGTGCCATCAGTGAGGACTTCGACAATGAGCAGTTCTTC.

There are many counts of this clonotype. The rearrangement joins TRBV20-1 to TRBJ2-3, with TRBD2 identical over 12 bases. This CDR3 is 15 amino acids long. V was pared by 7 bases and J by 6 bases, with 11 bases of the junction left unmatched. The germline V gene has CDR1 DFQATT and CDR2 SNEGSKA (reference sequence). Written as DNA, the CDR3 is TGCAGTGAGAGGGGGCTAGCGGGAGGGCTCGATACGCAGTATTTT. Its translation is CSERGLAGGLDTQYF.

This clonotype appeared many times. This sequence joins TRBV7-2 and TRBJ2-1, with 10 bases matching TRBD2. Per germline, CDR1 SGHTA and CDR2 FQGNSA. CDR3 length equals 15 residues. The V and J ends lost 2 bases and 4 bases, in that order; junction bases with no gene match: 2. CDR3 sequence: CASSLSGGGYNEQFF. Here the CDR3 DNA reads TGTGCCAGCAGCTTAAGCGGGGGGGGATACAATGAGCAGTTCTTC. The variable domain in full, completed from reference TRBV7-2 and TRBJ2-1, reads GAGVSQSPSNKVTEKGKDVELRCDPISGHTALYWYRQSLGQGLEFLIYFQGNSAPDKSGLPSDRFSAERTGGSVSTLTIQRTQQEDSAVYLCASSLSGGGYNEQFFGPGTRLTVL.

There are a few counts of this clonotype. This sequence joins TRBV5-8 and TRBJ2-3; weak D call: TRBD1 (6 bases). The V and J ends lost 5 bases and 2 bases respectively, with 15 bases between them. Germline lookup yields CDR1 SGHTS and CDR2 YDEGEE. The CDR3 runs 15 residues. CDR3: CASSFPSGVTDTQYF. In DNA form, the CDR3 reads TGTGCCAGCAGTTTCCCCTCAGGGGTCACAGATACGCAGTATTTT.